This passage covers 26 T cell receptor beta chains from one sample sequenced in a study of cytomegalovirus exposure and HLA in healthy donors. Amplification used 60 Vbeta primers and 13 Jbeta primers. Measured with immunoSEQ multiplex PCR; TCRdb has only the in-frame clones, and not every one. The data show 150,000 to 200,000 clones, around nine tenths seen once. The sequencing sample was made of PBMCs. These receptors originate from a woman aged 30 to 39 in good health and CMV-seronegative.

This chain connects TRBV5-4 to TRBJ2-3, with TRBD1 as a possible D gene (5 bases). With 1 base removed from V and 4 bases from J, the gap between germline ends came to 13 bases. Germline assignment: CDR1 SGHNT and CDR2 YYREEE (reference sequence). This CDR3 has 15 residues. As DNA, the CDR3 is TGTGCCAGCAGCTTGTCGTCAGGGCCATCAGATACGCAGTATTTT. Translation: CASSLSSGPSDTQYF.

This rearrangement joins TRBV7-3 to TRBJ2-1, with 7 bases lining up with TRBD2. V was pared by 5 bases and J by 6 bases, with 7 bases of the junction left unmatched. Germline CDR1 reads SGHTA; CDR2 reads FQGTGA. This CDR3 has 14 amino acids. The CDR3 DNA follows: TGTGCCAGCAGCCGCGGACTAGTCGGCAATGAGCAGTTCTTC. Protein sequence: CASSRGLVGNEQFF.

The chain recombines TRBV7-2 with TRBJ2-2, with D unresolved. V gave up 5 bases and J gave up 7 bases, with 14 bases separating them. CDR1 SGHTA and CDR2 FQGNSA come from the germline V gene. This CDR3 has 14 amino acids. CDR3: CASSPDLVSGELFF. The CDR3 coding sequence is TGTGCCAGCAGCCCCGATTTGGTTAGCGGGGAGCTGTTTTTT.

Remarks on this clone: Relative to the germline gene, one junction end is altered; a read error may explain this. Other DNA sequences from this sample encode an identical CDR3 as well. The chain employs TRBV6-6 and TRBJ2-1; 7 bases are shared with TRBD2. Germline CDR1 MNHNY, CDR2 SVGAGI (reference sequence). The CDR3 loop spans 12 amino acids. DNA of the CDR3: TGTGCCAGCAGTTACCGGGGGGATGAACAGTTCTTC. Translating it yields CASSYRGDEQFF.

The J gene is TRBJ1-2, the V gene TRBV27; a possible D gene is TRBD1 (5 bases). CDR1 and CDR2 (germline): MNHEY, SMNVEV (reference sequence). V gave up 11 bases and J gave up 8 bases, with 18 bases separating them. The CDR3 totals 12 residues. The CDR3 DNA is TGTGCCCTTCGACCGGGGGGAAGCGGCTACACCTTC. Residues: CALRPGGSGYTF.

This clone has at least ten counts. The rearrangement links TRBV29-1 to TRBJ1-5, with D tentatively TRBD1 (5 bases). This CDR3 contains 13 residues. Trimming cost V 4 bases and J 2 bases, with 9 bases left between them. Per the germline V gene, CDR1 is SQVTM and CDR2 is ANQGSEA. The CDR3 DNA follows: TGCAGCGTTGGGGGGGTGGGCAATCAGCCCCAGCATTTT. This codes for CSVGGVGNQPQHF. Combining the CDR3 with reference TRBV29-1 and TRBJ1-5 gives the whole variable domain SAVISQKPSRDICQRGTSLTIQCQVDSQVTMMFWYRQQPGQSLTLIATANQGSEATYESGFVIDKFPISRPNLTFSTLTVSNMSPEDSSIYLCSVGGVGNQPQHFGDGTRLSIL.

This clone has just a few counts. The CDR3 region is CASTKTGTGAYEQYF. CDR3 nucleotides: TGTGCCAGCACTAAGACCGGGACAGGAGCCTACGAGCAGTACTTC. The chain carries TRBV6-5 and TRBJ2-7, with 8 bases identical to TRBD1. The V segment lost 7 bases and the J segment 2 bases; nucleotides outside the gene matches: 10. The CDR3 is 15 amino acids. Germline CDR1 is MNHEY and CDR2 is SVGAGI.

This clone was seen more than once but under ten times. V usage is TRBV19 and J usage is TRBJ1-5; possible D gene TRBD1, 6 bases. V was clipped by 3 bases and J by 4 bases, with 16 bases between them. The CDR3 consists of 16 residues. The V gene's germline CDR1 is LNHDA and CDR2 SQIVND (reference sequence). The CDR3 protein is CASSMWEGGGNQPQHF. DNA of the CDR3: TGTGCCAGTAGTATGTGGGAGGGGGGCGGTAATCAGCCCCAGCATTTT.

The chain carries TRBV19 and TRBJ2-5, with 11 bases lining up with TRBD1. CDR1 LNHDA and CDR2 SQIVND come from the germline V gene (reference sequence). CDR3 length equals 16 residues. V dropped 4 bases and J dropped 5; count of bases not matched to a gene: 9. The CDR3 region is CASSNTGTGGPETQYF. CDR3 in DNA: TGTGCCAGTAGTAACACCGGGACAGGGGGTCCGGAGACCCAGTACTTC. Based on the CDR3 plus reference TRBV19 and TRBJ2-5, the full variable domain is DGGITQSPKYLFRKEGQNVTLSCEQNLNHDAMYWYRQDPGQGLRLIYYSQIVNDFQKGDIAEGYSVSREKKESFPLTVTSAQKNPTAFYLCASSNTGTGGPETQYFGPGTRLLVL.

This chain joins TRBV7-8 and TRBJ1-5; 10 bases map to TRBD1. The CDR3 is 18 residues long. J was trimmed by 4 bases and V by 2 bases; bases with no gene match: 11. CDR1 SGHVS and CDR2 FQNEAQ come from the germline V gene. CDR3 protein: CASSLPGQGMGANQPQHF. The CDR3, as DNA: TGTGCCAGCAGCTTACCGGGACAGGGGATGGGAGCAAATCAGCCCCAGCATTTT.

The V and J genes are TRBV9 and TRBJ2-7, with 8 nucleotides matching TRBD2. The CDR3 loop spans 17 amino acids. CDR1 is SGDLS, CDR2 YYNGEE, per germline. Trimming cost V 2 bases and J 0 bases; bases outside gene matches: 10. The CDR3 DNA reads TGTGCCAGCAGCGTTACCCCCGGGACTAGAAGCTCCTACGAGCAGTACTTC. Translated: CASSVTPGTRSSYEQYF.

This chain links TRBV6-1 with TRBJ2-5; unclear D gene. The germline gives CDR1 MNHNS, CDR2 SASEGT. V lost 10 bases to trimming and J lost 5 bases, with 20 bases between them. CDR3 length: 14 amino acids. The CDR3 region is CATTQAAAGETQYF. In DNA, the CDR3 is TGTGCCACCACCCAGGCCGCTGCTGGGGAGACCCAGTACTTC.

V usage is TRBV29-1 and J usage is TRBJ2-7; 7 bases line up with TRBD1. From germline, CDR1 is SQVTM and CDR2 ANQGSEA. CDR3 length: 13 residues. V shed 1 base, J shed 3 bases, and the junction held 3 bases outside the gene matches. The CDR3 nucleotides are TGCAGCGTTGAAGTGGACAGGCGCTACGAGCAGTACTTC. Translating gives CSVEVDRRYEQYF.

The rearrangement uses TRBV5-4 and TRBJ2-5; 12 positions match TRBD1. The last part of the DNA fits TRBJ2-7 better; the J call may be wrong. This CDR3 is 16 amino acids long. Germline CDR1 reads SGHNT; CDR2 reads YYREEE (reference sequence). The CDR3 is CASSHSRWDRGREQYF. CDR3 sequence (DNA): TGTGCCAGCAGCCATTCTCGTTGGGACAGGGGGCGCGAGCAGTACTTC.

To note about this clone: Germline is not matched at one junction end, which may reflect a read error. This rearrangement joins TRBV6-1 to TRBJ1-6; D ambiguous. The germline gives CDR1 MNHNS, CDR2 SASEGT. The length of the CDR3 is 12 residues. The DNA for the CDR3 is TGTGCCAGCATCTCCTATAATTCCCCCCTCCACTTT. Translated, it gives CASISYNSPLHF.

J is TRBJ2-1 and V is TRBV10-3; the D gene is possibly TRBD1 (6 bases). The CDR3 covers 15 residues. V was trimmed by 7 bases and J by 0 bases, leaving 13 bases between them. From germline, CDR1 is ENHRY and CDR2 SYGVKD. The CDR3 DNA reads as TGTGCCATCAAGGGGGTACGGAGCTCCTACAATGAGCAGTTCTTC. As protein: CAIKGVRSSYNEQFF.

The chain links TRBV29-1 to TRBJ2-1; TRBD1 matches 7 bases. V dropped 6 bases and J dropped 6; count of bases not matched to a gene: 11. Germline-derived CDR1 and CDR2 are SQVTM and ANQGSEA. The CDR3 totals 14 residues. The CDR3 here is CSVARDSRINEQFF. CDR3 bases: TGCAGCGTGGCCCGGGACAGCAGAATCAATGAGCAGTTCTTC.

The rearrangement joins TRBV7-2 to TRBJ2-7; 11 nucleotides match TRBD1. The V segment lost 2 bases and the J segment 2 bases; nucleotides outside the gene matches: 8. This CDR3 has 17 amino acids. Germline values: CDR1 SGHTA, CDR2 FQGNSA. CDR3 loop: CASSLLSGGQGAYEQYF. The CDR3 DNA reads TGTGCCAGCAGCTTACTGTCGGGGGGACAGGGGGCCTACGAGCAGTACTTC.

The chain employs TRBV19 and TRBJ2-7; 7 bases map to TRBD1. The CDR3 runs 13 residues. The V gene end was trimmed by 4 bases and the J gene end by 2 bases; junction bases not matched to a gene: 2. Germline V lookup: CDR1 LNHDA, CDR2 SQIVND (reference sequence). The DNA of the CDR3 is TGTGCCAGTAGTAAGGGGGCCGCCTACGAGCAGTACTTC. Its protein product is CASSKGAAYEQYF.

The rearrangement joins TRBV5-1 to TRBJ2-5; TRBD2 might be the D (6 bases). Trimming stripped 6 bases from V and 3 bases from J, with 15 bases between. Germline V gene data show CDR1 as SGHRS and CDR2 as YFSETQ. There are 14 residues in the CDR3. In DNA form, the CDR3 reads TGCGCCAGCAACCGGGAGCCAATGAAAGAGACCCAGTACTTC. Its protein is CASNREPMKETQYF.

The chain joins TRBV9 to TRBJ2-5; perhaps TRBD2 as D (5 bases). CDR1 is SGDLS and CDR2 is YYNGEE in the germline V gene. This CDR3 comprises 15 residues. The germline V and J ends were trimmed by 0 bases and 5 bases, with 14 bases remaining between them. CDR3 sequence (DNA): TGTGCCAGCAGCGTAGATCGGGTAGGCGGGGAGACCCAGTACTTC. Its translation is CASSVDRVGGETQYF. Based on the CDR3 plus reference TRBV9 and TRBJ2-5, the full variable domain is DSGVTQTPKHLITATGQRVTLRCSPRSGDLSVYWYQQSLDQGLQFLIQYYNGEERAKGNILERFSAQQFPDLHSELNLSSLELGDSALYFCASSVDRVGGETQYFGPGTRLLVL.

CDR3 DNA: TGTGCCAGCAGCTCGACAGGGGTGGTCTACGAGCAGTACTTC. Translating gives CASSSTGVVYEQYF. The genes are TRBV5-6 and TRBJ2-5, with 8 bases identical to TRBD1. The assigned J gene may be wrong: the sequence end matches TRBJ2-7 better. CDR1 is SGHDT and CDR2 is YYEEEE in the germline V gene. The CDR3 spans 14 residues.

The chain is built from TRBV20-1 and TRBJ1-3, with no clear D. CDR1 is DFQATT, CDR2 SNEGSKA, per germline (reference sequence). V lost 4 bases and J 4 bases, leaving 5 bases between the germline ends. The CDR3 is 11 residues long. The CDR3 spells CSATGGNTIYF. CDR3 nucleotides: TGCAGTGCTACGGGGGGAAACACCATATATTTT.

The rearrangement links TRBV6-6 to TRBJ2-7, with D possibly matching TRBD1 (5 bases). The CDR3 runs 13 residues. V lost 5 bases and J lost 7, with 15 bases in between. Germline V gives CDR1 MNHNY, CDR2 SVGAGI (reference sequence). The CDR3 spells CASSGAKPGEQYF. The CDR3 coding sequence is TGTGCCAGCAGTGGAGCGAAGCCAGGGGAGCAGTACTTC.

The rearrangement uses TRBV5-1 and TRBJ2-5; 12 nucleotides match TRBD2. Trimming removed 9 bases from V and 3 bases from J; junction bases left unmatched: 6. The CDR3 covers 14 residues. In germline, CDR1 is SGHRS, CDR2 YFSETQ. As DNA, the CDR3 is TGCGCCAACCGACGGACTAGCGGGGAAGAGACCCAGTACTTC. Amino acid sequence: CANRRTSGEETQYF.

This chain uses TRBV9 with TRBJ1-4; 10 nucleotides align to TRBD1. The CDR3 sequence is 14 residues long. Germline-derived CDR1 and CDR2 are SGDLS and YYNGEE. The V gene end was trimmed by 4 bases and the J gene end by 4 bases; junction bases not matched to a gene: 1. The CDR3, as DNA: TGTGCCAGCAGCCGGGACAGGGGTAATGAAAAACTGTTTTTT. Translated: CASSRDRGNEKLFF.